The T cell receptor beta chain described here comes from a study of blood T cell repertoires in COVID-19. This clone was recorded once. The CDR3 is 15 residues long. V lost 3 bases, J lost 5 bases, and 14 bases lay in between. Germline V gene lookup returns CDR1 KGHSH and CDR2 LQKENI. This table comes from immunoSEQ multiplex PCR, and its TCRdb copy is limited to in-frame clones, with some not included. Here the sample spans more than 75,000 clones, roughly four fifths being singletons. The chain recombines TRBV18 with TRBJ2-1; D perhaps matches TRBD2 (6 bases). This TCR came from a human donor in a cohort sampled during active COVID-19. Sequencing used peripheral blood. The CDR3 region has the DNA TGTGCCAGCTCACCCCGGGGCGGGGCCGACAATGAGCAGTTCTTC. This sequence encodes CASSPRGGADNEQFF.